This T cell receptor (beta chain) was sequenced during a study of cytomegalovirus exposure and HLA in healthy donors. Findings of the study overall: The study recorded some 160 TCR beta chains that were cytomegalovirus-associated. The majority of TCR sequences were rare, yet some public TCRs appeared in many donors.

Here immunoSEQ multiplex PCR was the method, and the copy in TCRdb shows in-frame clones only, minus some. The sample lists 100,000 or so clones; around 88% were seen once. Germline values: CDR1 SGHVS, CDR2 FQNEAQ. Trimming stripped 1 base from V and 8 bases from J, with 14 bases between. CDR3 length: 14 residues. This clone was observed a few times. No antigen is known for it. The sample comprised PBMCs. The chain combines TRBV7-8 with TRBJ1-2, with D hard to call. This TCR came from a woman aged 25 to 39 in good health and CMV-seronegative. CDR3 sequence: CASSLGSGMIGYTF. The CDR3, as DNA: TGTGCCAGCAGCTTAGGTTCAGGCATGATCGGCTACACCTTC.